This entry is about one TCR beta chain. Antigen specificity is unknown. Until they underwent thyroid surgery, no patient had received any treatment. These data originate in a study of metastatic and nonmetastatic thyroid tumors. Study-level background: The authors compared repertoires across blood and tumor or nodule tissue from malignant and benign thyroid patients. Study-level points and caveats: A significant increase in TCR beta diversity was reportedly seen in malignant thyroid tumors relative to benign nodules, in blood and tumor.

Authors' analysis steps: Built for papillary thyroid cancer, a distant-metastasis classifier drew on CDR3 differences across clinicopathological groups. TCRdb re-clonotyped the PCR reads through MiXCR. The V and J calls shown here were made by TCRdb, not taken from the authors' results. The sample has about 37,000 clones, approximately 30% seen once. Looked up from germline, CDR1 is MNHEY and CDR2 is SVGAGI. V shed 2 bases, J shed 3 bases, and the junction held 7 bases outside the gene matches. The CDR3 is 16 residues long. Sequencing was done on a sample of blood. The sequence came from a male donor with papillary thyroid cancer or a benign thyroid nodule (not recorded which). Some clones in this sample may be carry-over from other donors' samples. The chain is built from TRBV6-5 and TRBJ1-2; TRBD1 matches at 9 bases. CDR3 sequence (DNA): TGTGCCAGCAGTTACCAGACCGGGACAGGGCACTATGGCTACACCTTC. Translated, it gives CASSYQTGTGHYGYTF.